Below, 10 T cell receptor beta chains from the same sample are listed, as sequenced in a study of T-cell reconstitution after alpha-beta-depleted transplantation in children. Preparation of the TCRbeta library was carried out with unique molecular identifiers. TCRdb reanalysed the PCR reads using MiXCR and keeps one entry per CDR3 protein. The table lists approximately 400,000 distinct CDR3 sequences, 9.5% to 13% of them singletons. The sequenced sample was PBMCs from the stem cell graft donor, obtained from the stem cell graft. All receptors come from a human donor who donated a stem cell graft to a child with acute myeloid leukemia.

V usage is TRBV5-1 and J usage is TRBJ2-1; the match to TRBD2 covers 7 bases. The CDR3 contains 15 residues. The V gene end was trimmed by 4 bases and the J gene end by 6 bases; junction bases not matched to a gene: 10. Germline CDR1 and CDR2: SGHRS and YFSETQ. The DNA of the CDR3 is TGCGCCAGCAGCCAGCAGCGGGGTGGGTCCAATGAGCAGTTCTTC. Its protein is CASSQQRGGSNEQFF.

The gene calls are TRBV4-2 and TRBJ2-3; D is tentatively TRBD1 or TRBD2 (5 bases each). The CDR3 totals 13 residues. Germline CDR1 LGHNA, CDR2 YNFKEQ. Trimming left V 3 bases short and J 12 bases short, with 16 bases between. CDR3 bases: TGTGCCAGCAGCCACGGTGGCCGAGGGGATCAGTATTTT. It yields the protein CASSHGGRGDQYF.

This clonotype was observed a few times. The chain recombines TRBV4-3 with TRBJ1-2, with TRBD1 as a possible D gene (5 bases). V was pared by 0 bases and J by 4 bases, with 15 bases between. The CDR3 consists of 16 residues. Germline V gene data show CDR1 as LGHNA and CDR2 as YSLEER. The CDR3 loop reads CASSQEGRARGYGYTF. CDR3 nucleotides: TGCGCCAGCAGCCAAGAGGGAAGGGCTAGGGGCTATGGCTACACCTTC.

This clonotype was counted a few times. This chain joins TRBV20-1 and TRBJ1-6; 7 bases match TRBD1. Per germline, CDR1 DFQATT and CDR2 SNEGSKA (reference sequence). The CDR3 length is 17 residues. Trimming removed 0 bases from V and 0 bases from J; junction bases left unmatched: 5. In DNA, the CDR3 is TGCAGTGCTAGAGATGTGGGACAGAGCTCCTATAATTCACCCCTCCACTTT. It yields the protein CSARDVGQSSYNSPLHF.

Only a few counts were recorded for this clonotype. J is TRBJ1-2 and V is TRBV20-1; D ambiguous. The CDR3 is 12 amino acids. The germline CDR1 and CDR2 sequences are DFQATT and SNEGSKA (reference sequence). Trimming cost V 3 bases and J 2 bases, with 7 bases left between them. CDR3 amino acids: CSASRQNYGYTF. The CDR3 DNA sequence: TGCAGTGCTAGTCGGCAGAACTATGGCTACACCTTC.

The chain uses TRBV12-3 or TRBV12-4 and TRBJ1-5, with a possible D match to TRBD1 (5 bases). This CDR3 has 14 residues. Trimming removed 7 bases from V and 1 base from J, with 11 bases in between. The DNA of the CDR3 is TGTGCCAGCACCTGGGGGGACAGCAATCAGCCCCAGCATTTT. Protein sequence: CASTWGDSNQPQHF.

The chain carries TRBV20-1 and TRBJ2-2; a weak D match, TRBD2 (6 bases). Germline CDR1 is DFQATT and CDR2 is SNEGSKA (reference sequence). There are 15 residues in the CDR3. V was pared by 0 bases and J by 2 bases, with 10 bases between. The CDR3 coding sequence is TGCAGTGCTAGAGAACCGGGACTTAACACCGGGGAGCTGTTTTTT. Its protein is CSAREPGLNTGELFF.

In its sample, this clonotype was seen a few times. The chain employs TRBV7-2 and TRBJ1-4; D is unclear. Germline V lookup: CDR1 SGHTA, CDR2 FQGNSA. Trimming shortened V by 1 base and J by 6 bases, and 6 bases separated the two germline ends. This CDR3 is 13 amino acids long. The CDR3 region has the DNA TGTGCCAGCAGCTTAGGCCTGGATGAAAAACTGTTTTTT. This translates into CASSLGLDEKLFF.

The chain combines TRBV29-1 with TRBJ2-1, with D maybe TRBD1 (5 bases). With 1 base removed from V and 2 bases from J, the gap between germline ends came to 18 bases. This CDR3 region has 17 residues. Germline CDR1 reads SQVTM; CDR2 reads ANQGSEA. Written as DNA, the CDR3 is TGCAGCGTTGAAGGCTCCCCTGACTGGGGCCCCTACAATGAGCAGTTCTTC. It is translated as CSVEGSPDWGPYNEQFF.

This clonotype was counted a few times. The chain links TRBV5-1 to TRBJ2-5; D might be TRBD1 (6 bases). The CDR3 has 14 residues. Trimming cost V 0 bases and J 5 bases, with 11 bases left between them. Germline CDR1 SGHRS, CDR2 YFSETQ. The CDR3 DNA sequence: TGCGCCAGCAGCTTGGGTACAGGGCACGAGACCCAGTACTTC. As protein: CASSLGTGHETQYF.